These 14 T cell receptor beta chains share one sample of origin, sequenced in a study of siplizumab effects on memory and regulatory T cells (dated by TCRdb to the late 2010s). The library was prepared using the immunoSEQ multiplex PCR assay. This immuneACCESS table, as held by TCRdb, lists in-frame sequences with V and J called but not all clones. Of the missing ones, under half trace to an unresolved V gene in checked studies; the others have no known cause. In this sample the table shows approximately 40,000 clones, roughly 90% of which occur a single time. Roughly 0.23% of the sample is taken by the ten largest. The sequenced sample was naive CD4+ T cells sorted from blood. Explained via the paper, the cell subset or site label denotes: unstimulated naive T cells. The source is a human donor in good health.

This clone was seen a handful of times. This chain links TRBV18 with TRBJ1-5, with TRBD1 matching over 9 bases. V was pared by 3 bases and J by 5 bases, with 2 bases of the junction left unmatched. The CDR3 extends over 14 amino acids. Germline V lookup: CDR1 KGHSH, CDR2 LQKENI. The CDR3 nucleotides are TGTGCCAGCTCACCCCGACAGGGGGATCAGCCCCAGCATTTT. It translates to CASSPRQGDQPQHF.

J is TRBJ2-7 and V is TRBV11-1; perhaps D is TRBD1 or TRBD2 (5 bases each). The ends were cut back, 7 bases at V and 2 bases at J, with 18 bases in the middle. Per the germline V gene, CDR1 is SGHAT and CDR2 is FQDESV (reference sequence). The CDR3 loop spans 15 amino acids. CDR3 in DNA: TGTGCCAGCACCGCCACGAGGCAGGGACCCTACGAGCAGTACTTC. Translating gives CASTATRQGPYEQYF. Full variable domain (rest looked up from reference TRBV11-1 and TRBJ2-7): EAEVAQSPRYKITEKSQAVAFWCDPISGHATLYWYRQILGQGPELLVQFQDESVVDDSQLPKDRFSAERLKGVDSTLKIQPAELGDSAMYLCASTATRQGPYEQYFGPGTRLTVT.

The CDR3 loop is CASSLRGGAGELFF. DNA for the CDR3: TGTGCCAGCAGCTTAAGGGGCGGTGCCGGGGAGCTGTTTTTT. J is TRBJ2-2 and V is TRBV11-2, with D possibly matching TRBD1 (5 bases). V lost 2 bases and J 6 bases, leaving 10 bases between the germline ends. Germline loops: CDR1 SGHAT, CDR2 FQNNGV. CDR3 size: 14 residues.

CDR3 DNA sequence: TGCGCCAGCAAGTTACCCGGGGGGACTAACTATGGCTACACCTTC. Translating gives CASKLPGGTNYGYTF. V usage is TRBV5-1 and J usage is TRBJ1-2; D might be TRBD1 (5 bases). CDR3 length: 15 residues. Deletions cut 6 bases from V and 0 bases from J, with 15 bases between. CDR1 SGHRS and CDR2 YFSETQ come from the germline V gene.

The gene calls are TRBV6-4 and TRBJ1-1, with 9 bases fitting TRBD1. V dropped 5 bases and J dropped 4; count of bases not matched to a gene: 5. This CDR3 contains 14 residues. From germline, CDR1 is MRHNA and CDR2 SNTAGT. The CDR3 DNA follows: TGTGCCAGCAGTACAGGGGGCGCAGGCACTGAAGCTTTCTTT. Translating it yields CASSTGGAGTEAFF.

The rearrangement joins TRBV4-1 to TRBJ2-7, with D perhaps given as TRBD1 or TRBD2 (6 bases each). V lost 1 base and J 6 bases, leaving 16 bases between the germline ends. The CDR3 contains 15 residues. The germline gives CDR1 MGHRA, CDR2 YSYEKL. The CDR3 DNA reads as TGCGCCAGCAGCCAAGTGGGGGGCCCAGGGCGCGAGCAGTACTTC. It yields the protein CASSQVGGPGREQYF.

This chain connects TRBV2 to TRBJ2-5, with 7 bases lining up with TRBD2. CDR3 length equals 13 residues. V was pared by 4 bases and J by 7 bases, with 6 bases of the junction left unmatched. Germline CDR1 SNHLY, CDR2 FYNNEI. The CDR3 coding sequence is TGTGCCAGCAGTGGGGGCAGGGAGGGGACCCAGTACTTC. This translates into CASSGGREGTQYF.

The chain has TRBV5-1 and TRBJ2-1; D might be TRBD1 (5 bases). Germline V gives CDR1 SGHRS, CDR2 YFSETQ. This CDR3 comprises 14 residues. V lost 1 base and J lost 2, with 7 bases in between. This CDR3 is CASSLQGAYNEQFF. The CDR3 coding sequence is TGCGCCAGCAGCTTGCAAGGGGCCTACAATGAGCAGTTCTTC.

V gene TRBV6-5 combines with J gene TRBJ2-7, with TRBD2 identical over 8 bases. The CDR3 extends over 14 amino acids. With 2 bases clipped from V and 4 bases from J, the junction kept 4 bases outside the gene matches. The germline V gene encodes CDR1 MNHEY and CDR2 SVGAGI. CDR3 sequence reads: CASSYATSEYEQYF. CDR3 in DNA: TGTGCCAGCAGTTACGCGACTAGCGAGTACGAGCAGTACTTC.

The chain recombines TRBV19 with TRBJ1-2; possibly TRBD1 for D (5 bases). V lost 9 bases and J lost 2, with 16 bases in between. Germline CDR1 LNHDA, CDR2 SQIVND (reference sequence). CDR3 length: 14 amino acids. The CDR3 nucleotides are TGTGCCAGCTCCCCAGGGTATTCCAACTATGGCTACACCTTC. As protein: CASSPGYSNYGYTF.

The chain employs TRBV6-1 and TRBJ2-2; D may match TRBD1 or TRBD2 (5 bases each). The V gene's germline CDR1 is MNHNS and CDR2 SASEGT. Trimming took 5 bases from V and 6 from J, leaving 13 bases between them. CDR3 length: 14 residues. Here the CDR3 reads CASSLGTLAGELFF. Here the CDR3 DNA reads TGTGCCAGCAGTTTAGGGACCTTAGCCGGGGAGCTGTTTTTT.

The CDR3: CASSLVGTYGYTF. Written as DNA, the CDR3 is TGTGCCAGCAGCTTAGTTGGGACCTATGGCTACACCTTC. The chain links TRBV7-2 to TRBJ1-2; D is possibly TRBD1 (5 bases). Between the trimmed V and J ends, which lost 1 base and 4 bases, there was a span of 7 bases. There are 13 residues in the CDR3. Germline V lookup: CDR1 SGHTA, CDR2 FQGNSA. The full variable domain, its missing parts supplied by reference TRBV7-2 and TRBJ1-2, is GAGVSQSPSNKVTEKGKDVELRCDPISGHTALYWYRQSLGQGLEFLIYFQGNSAPDKSGLPSDRFSAERTGGSVSTLTIQRTQQEDSAVYLCASSLVGTYGYTFGSGTRLTVV.

J is TRBJ2-1 and V is TRBV18, with D possibly matching TRBD2 (6 bases). Germline CDR1 is KGHSH and CDR2 is LQKENI. This CDR3 has 17 residues. V gave up 3 bases and J gave up 4 bases, with 19 bases separating them. DNA for the CDR3: TGTGCCAGCTCACCGCCGGCACGGGGGAAGGGATACAATGAGCAGTTCTTC. Protein product: CASSPPARGKGYNEQFF.

CDR3 in DNA: TGCGCCAGCAGCTTGGAGGGGGCGTTTGAGACCCAGTACTTC. Encoded protein: CASSLEGAFETQYF. The V gene is TRBV5-1, the J gene TRBJ2-5; 7 nucleotides line up with TRBD1. Germline V CDR1 and CDR2: SGHRS, YFSETQ. V trimming: 0 bases; J trimming: 5 bases; junction bases outside the gene matches: 4. The CDR3 has 14 amino acids.